This TCR beta chain was captured in a study of CD8+CD57+ T cells in acquired aplastic anemia. Study as a whole: Mean yield of DNA from sorted CD4+ and CD8+ cells was 3 to 3.5 ug. Study-wide results and caveats: Patients were compared with controls for CD8+ Simpson's diversity, and no significant difference emerged. Some 31 shared CD8+ CDR3s appeared highly expressed within patients' immunodominant clones.

This clonotype was detected only a few times. Its specificity is unknown. V shed 3 bases and J shed 1 base, with 7 bases lying between them. The CDR3 is made up of 15 amino acids. Germline CDR1 and CDR2: LNHDA and SQIVND (reference sequence). Genomic DNA, the template, was used for profiling of the TCR beta VDJ and CDR3. TCRdb processed the reads anew with MiXCR; each CDR3 protein has one entry. The table has a few hundred thousand distinct CDR3 sequences, 55% to 65% seen once. This chain uses TRBV19 with TRBJ2-6; possible D gene TRBD1, 5 bases. The sequencing sample was made of sorted CD4+, CD8+, or CD8+CD57+ T cells (not recorded which) from PBMCs. This receptor was identified in a human donor with severe aplastic anemia or a healthy control (not recorded which). The CDR3 DNA is TGTGCCAGTAGTATTAGGGGATCTGGGGCCAACGTCCTGACTTTC. It codes for CASSIRGSGANVLTF.